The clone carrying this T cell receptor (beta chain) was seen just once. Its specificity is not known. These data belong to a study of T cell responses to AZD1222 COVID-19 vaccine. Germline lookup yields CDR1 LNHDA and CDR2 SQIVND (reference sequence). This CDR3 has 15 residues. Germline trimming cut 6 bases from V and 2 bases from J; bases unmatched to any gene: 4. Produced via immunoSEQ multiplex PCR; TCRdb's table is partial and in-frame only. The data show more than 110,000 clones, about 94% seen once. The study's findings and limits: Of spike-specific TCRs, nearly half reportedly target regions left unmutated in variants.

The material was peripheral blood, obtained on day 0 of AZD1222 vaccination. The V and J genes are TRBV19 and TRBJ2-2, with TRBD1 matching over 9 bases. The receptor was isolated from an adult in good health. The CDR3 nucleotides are TGTGCCAGTAGATTGGGACAGGGAAACACCGGGGAGCTGTTTTTT. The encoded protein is CASRLGQGNTGELFF.